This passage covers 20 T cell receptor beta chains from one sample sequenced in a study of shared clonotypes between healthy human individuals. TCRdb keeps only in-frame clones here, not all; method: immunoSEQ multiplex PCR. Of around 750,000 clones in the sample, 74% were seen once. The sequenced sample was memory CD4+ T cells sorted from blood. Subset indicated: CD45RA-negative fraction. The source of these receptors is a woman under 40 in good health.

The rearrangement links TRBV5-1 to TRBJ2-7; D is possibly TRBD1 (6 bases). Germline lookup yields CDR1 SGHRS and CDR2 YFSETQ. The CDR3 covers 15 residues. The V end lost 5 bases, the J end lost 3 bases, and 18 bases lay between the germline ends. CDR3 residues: CASRLQGLKIYEQYF. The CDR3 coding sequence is TGCGCCAGCAGACTTCAGGGGCTAAAAATCTACGAGCAGTACTTC.

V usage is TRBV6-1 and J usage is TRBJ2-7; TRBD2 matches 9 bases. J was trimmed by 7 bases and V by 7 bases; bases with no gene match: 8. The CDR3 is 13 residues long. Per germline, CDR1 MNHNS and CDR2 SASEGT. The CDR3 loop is CASMREGPREQYF. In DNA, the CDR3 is TGTGCCAGCATGCGGGAGGGCCCTCGGGAGCAGTACTTC.

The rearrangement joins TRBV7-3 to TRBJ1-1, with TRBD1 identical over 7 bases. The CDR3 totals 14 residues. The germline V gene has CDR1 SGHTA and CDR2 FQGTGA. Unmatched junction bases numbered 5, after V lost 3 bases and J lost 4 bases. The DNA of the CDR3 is TGTGCCAGCAGCTTCCGACAGGGTGTCACTGAAGCTTTCTTT. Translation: CASSFRQGVTEAFF.

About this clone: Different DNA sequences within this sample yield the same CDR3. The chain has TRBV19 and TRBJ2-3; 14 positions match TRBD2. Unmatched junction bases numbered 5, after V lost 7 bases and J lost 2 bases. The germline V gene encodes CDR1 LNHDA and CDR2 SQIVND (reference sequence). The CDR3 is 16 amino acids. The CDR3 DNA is TGTGCCAGTAACCGACTAGCGGGAGGGCCCACAGATACGCAGTATTTT. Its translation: CASNRLAGGPTDTQYF.

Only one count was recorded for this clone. CDR3 region: CASSPVRGPSYNEQFF. DNA for the CDR3: TGTGCCAGCAGCCCTGTGAGGGGACCCTCCTACAATGAGCAGTTCTTC. The chain joins TRBV7-9 to TRBJ2-1; D is tentatively TRBD1 or TRBD2 (5 bases each). CDR1 and CDR2 from the germline V gene are SEHNR and FQNEAQ (reference sequence). There are 16 residues in the CDR3. Trimming cost V 5 bases and J 0 bases, with 14 bases left between them. Full variable domain (missing parts from reference TRBV7-9 and TRBJ2-1): DTGVSQNPRHKITKRGQNVTFRCDPISEHNRLYWYRQTLGQGPEFLTYFQNEAQLEKSRLLSDRFSAERPKGSFSTLEIQRTEQGDSAMYLCASSPVRGPSYNEQFFGPGTRLTVL.

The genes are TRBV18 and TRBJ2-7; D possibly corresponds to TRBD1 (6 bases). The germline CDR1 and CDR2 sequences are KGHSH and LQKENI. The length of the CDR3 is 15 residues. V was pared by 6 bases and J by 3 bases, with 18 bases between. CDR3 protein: CASSQGIGGFYEQYF. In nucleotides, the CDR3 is TGTGCCAGCTCCCAGGGAATTGGGGGCTTCTACGAGCAGTACTTC.

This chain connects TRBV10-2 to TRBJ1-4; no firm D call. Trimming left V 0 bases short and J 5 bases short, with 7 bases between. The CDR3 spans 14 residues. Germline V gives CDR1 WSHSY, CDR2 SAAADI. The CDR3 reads CASSESNRNEKLFF. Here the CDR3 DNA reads TGCGCCAGCAGTGAGTCGAATCGGAATGAAAAACTGTTTTTT.

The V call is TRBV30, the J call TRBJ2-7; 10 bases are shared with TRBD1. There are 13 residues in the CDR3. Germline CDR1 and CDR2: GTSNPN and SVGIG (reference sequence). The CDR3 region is CAVPGTGVYEQYF. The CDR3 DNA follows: TGTGCGGTTCCCGGGACAGGGGTCTACGAGCAGTACTTC.

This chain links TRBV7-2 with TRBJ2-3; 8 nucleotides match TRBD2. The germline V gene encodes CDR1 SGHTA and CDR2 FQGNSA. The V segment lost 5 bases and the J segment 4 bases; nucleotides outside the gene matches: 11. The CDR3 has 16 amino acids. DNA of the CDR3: TGTGCCAGCAGCCCTCGGGGGGGCAACCTCCCAGATACGCAGTATTTT. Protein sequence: CASSPRGGNLPDTQYF.

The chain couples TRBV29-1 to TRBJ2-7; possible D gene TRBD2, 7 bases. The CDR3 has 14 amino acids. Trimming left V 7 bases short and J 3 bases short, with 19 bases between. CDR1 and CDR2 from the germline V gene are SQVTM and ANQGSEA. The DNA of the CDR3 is TGCAGCGCCACGTCCGAAGGGGGGGGCTACGAGCAGTACTTC. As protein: CSATSEGGGYEQYF.

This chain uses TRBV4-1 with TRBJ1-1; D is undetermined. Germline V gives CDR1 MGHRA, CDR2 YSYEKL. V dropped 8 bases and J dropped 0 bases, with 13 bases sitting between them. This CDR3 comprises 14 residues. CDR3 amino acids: CASQTQPMNTEAFF. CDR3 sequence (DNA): TGCGCCAGCCAGACACAGCCCATGAACACTGAAGCTTTCTTT.

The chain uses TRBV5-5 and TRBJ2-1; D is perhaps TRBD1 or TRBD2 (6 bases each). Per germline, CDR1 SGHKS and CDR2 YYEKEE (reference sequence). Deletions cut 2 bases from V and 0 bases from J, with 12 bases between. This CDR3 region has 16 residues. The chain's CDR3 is CASSLTGDNSYNEQFF. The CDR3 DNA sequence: TGTGCCAGCAGCTTAACGGGGGACAACTCCTACAATGAGCAGTTCTTC.

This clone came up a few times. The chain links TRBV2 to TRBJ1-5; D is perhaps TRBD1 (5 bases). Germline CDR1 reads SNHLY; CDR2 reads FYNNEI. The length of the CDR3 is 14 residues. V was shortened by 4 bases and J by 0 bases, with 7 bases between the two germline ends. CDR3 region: CASSVGTSNQPQHF. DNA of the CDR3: TGTGCCAGCAGTGTCGGGACTAGCAATCAGCCCCAGCATTTT. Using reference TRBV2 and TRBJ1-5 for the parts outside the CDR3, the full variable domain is EPEVTQTPSHQVTQMGQEVILRCVPISNHLYFYWYRQILGQKVEFLVSFYNNEISEKSEIFDDQFSVERPDGSNFTLKIRSTKLEDSAMYFCASSVGTSNQPQHFGDGTRLSIL.

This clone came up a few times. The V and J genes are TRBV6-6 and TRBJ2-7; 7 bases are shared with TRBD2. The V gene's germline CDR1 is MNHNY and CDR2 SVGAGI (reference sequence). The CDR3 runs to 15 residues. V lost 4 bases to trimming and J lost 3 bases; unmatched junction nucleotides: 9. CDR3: CASSSSRAGVYEQYF. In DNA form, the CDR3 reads TGTGCCAGCAGTTCCTCCAGGGCGGGGGTCTACGAGCAGTACTTC.

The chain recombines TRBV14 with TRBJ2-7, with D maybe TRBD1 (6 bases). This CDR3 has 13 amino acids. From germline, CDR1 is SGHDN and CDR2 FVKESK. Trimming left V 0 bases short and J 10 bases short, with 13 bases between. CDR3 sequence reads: CASSQDQGSLQYF. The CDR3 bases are TGTGCCAGCAGCCAAGATCAGGGGTCGCTTCAGTACTTC.

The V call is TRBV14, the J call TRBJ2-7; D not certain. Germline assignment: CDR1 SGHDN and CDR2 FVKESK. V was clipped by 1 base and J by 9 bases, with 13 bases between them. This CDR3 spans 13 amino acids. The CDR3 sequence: CASSQGPGRSQYF. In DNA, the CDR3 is TGTGCCAGCAGCCAAGGGCCGGGTCGGTCGCAGTACTTC.

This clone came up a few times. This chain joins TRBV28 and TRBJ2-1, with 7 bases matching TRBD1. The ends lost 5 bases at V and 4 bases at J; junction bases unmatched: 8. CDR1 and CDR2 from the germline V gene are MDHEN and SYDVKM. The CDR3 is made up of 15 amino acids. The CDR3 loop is CASSPPRDSYNEQFF. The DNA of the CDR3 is TGTGCCAGCAGTCCCCCCAGGGACAGTTACAATGAGCAGTTCTTC.

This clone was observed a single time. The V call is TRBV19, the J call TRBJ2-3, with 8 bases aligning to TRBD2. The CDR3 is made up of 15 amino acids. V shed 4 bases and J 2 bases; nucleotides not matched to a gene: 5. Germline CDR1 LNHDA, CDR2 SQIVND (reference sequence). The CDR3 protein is CASSTLAGYTDTQYF. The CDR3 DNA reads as TGTGCCAGTAGTACTTTAGCGGGGTACACAGATACGCAGTATTTT.

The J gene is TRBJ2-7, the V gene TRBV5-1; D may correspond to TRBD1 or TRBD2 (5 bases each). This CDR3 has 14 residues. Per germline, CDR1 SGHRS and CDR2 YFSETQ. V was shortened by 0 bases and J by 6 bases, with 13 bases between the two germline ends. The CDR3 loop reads CASSLAGAEGEQYF. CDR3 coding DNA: TGCGCCAGCAGCTTGGCCGGGGCCGAAGGCGAGCAGTACTTC.

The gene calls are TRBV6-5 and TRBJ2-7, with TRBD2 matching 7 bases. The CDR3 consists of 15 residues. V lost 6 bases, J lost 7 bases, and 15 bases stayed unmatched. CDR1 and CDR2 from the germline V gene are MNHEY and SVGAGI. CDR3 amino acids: CASRNKRDPRGEQYF. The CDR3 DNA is TGTGCCAGCAGGAACAAGCGGGACCCACGGGGTGAGCAGTACTTC.